The clone carrying this TCR beta chain was seen repeatedly, ten times or more. The antigen remains unidentified. This specimen comes from a study of T cells in Graves' hyperthyroidism and ophthalmopathy. Broader study findings: Before onset, by a median of about six months, the model predicted ophthalmopathy.

CDR1 is SGHNT and CDR2 is YENEEA in the germline V gene. The V and J ends lost 6 bases and 0 bases, in that order; junction bases with no gene match: 8. This CDR3 comprises 15 residues. TCR beta CDR3 regions were amplified from RNA. The TCR CDR3 was amplified in a first-round RT-PCR using the HTBI primer set. One entry per CDR3 protein, called by TCRdb with MiXCR from the multiplex PCR reads. The table has 350,000 to 400,000 distinct CDR3 sequences, approximately 15% seen once. The sample consisted of blood. This chain connects TRBV11-3 to TRBJ2-7, with 7 bases that match TRBD1. This clonotype was sampled from a woman aged 55-70 years with Graves' hyperthyroidism. The CDR3 region is CASSSNSGGSYEQYF. The CDR3 DNA reads TGTGCCAGCAGTTCAAATTCAGGGGGCTCCTACGAGCAGTACTTC.